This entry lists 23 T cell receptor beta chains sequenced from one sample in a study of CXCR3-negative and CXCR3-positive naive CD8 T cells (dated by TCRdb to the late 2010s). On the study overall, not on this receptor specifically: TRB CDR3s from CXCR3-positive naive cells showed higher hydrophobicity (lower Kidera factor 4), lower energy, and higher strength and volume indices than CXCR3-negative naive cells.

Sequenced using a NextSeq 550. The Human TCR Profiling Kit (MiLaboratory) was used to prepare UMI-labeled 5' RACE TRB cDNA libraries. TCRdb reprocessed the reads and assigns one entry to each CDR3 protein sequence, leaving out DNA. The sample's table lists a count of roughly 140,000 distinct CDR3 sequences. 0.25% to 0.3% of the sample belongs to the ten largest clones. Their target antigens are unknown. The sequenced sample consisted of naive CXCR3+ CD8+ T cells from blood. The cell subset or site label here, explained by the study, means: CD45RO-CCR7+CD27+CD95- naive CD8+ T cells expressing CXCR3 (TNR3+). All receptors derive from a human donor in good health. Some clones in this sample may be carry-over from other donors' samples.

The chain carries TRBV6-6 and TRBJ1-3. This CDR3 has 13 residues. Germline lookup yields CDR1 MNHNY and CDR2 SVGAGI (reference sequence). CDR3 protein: CASSVGGVNTIYF.

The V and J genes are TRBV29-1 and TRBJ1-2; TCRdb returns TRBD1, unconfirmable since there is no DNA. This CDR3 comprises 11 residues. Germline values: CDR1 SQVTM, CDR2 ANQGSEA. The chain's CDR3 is CSVVQGGGYTF.

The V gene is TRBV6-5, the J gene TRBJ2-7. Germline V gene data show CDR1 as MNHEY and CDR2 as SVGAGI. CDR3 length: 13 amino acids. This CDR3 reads CAAGDTLSYEQYF.

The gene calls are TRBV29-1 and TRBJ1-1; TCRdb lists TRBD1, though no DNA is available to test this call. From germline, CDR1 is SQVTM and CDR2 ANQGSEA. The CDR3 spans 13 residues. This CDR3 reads CSVEVGEGPEAFF.

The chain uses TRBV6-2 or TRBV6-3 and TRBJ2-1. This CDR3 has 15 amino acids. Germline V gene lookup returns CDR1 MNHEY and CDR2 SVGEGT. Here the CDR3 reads CASHTPGSTYNEQFF.

The CDR3 reads CASSQDRDSCAFF. The chain links TRBV4-3 to TRBJ1-1; TCRdb lists TRBD1, though no DNA is available to test this call. The length of the CDR3 is 13 residues. Germline V gene lookup returns CDR1 LGHNA and CDR2 YSLEER.

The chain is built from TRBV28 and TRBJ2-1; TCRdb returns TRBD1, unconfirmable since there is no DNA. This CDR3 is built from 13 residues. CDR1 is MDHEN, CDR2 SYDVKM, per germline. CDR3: CASSFLNQGRQFF.

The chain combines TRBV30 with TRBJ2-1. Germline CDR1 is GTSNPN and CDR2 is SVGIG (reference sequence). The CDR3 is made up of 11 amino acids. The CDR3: CAWSESNEQFF.

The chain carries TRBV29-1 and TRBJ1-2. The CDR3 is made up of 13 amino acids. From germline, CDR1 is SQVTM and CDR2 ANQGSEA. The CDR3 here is CSGGPLGSIGYTF.

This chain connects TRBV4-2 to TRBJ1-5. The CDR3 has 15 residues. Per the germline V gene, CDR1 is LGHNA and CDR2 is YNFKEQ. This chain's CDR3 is CASSQDFDGDQPQHF.

The CDR3 sequence is CSARSIESNSYEQYF. The V gene is TRBV20-1, the J gene TRBJ2-7. Germline CDR1 DFQATT, CDR2 SNEGSKA (reference sequence). The CDR3 covers 15 residues.

The CDR3 reads CASSPKSTVSSYNEQFF. The chain has TRBV4-1 and TRBJ2-1. CDR1 is MGHRA, CDR2 YSYEKL, per germline. There are 17 residues in the CDR3.

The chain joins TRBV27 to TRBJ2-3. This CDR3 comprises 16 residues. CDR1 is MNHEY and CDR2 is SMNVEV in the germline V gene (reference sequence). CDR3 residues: CASSLLESPGTDTQYF.

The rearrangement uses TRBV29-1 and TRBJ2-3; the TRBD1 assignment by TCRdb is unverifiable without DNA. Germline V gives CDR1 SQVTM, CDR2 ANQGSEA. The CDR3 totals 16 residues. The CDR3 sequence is CSVEGRERGRPDTQYF.

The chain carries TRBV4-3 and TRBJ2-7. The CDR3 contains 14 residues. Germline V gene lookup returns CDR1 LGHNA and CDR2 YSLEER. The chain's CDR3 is CASSQDTGSYEQYF.

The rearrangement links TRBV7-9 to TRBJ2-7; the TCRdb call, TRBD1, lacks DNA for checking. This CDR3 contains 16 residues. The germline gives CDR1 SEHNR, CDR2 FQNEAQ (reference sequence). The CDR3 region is CASSPVQGEFYYEQYF. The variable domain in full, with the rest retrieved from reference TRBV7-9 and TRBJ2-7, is DTGVSQNPRHKITKRGQNVTFRCDPISEHNRLYWYRQTLGQGPEFLTYFQNEAQLEKSRLLSDRFSAERPKGSFSTLEIQRTEQGDSAMYLCASSPVQGEFYYEQYFGPGTRLTVT.

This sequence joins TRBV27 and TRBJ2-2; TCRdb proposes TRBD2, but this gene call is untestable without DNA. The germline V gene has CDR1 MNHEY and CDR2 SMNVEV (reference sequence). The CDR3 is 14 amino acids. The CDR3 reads CASSDGSPGGELFF.

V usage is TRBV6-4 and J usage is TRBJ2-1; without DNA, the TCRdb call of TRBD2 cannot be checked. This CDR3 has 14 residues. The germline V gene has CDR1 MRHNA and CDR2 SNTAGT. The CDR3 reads CASSVLAGDNEQFF.

The CDR3 sequence: CASSQVKTGEAQYF. This sequence joins TRBV4-3 and TRBJ2-7; the D call from TCRdb, TRBD1, cannot be confirmed without DNA. In germline, CDR1 is LGHNA, CDR2 YSLEER. This CDR3 has 14 residues.

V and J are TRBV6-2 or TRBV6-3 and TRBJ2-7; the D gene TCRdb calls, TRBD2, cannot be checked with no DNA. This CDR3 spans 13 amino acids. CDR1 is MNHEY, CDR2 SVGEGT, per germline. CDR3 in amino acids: CASGEGENDEQYF.

CDR3 amino acids: CASSGWDFNNEQFF. V gene TRBV7-9 combines with J gene TRBJ2-1; checking the TCRdb D call of TRBD2 is not possible without DNA. The CDR3 has 14 residues. From germline, CDR1 is SEHNR and CDR2 FQNEAQ (reference sequence).

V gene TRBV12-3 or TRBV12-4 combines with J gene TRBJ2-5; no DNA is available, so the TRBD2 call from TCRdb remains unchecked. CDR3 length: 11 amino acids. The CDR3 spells CASSRSSGKYF.

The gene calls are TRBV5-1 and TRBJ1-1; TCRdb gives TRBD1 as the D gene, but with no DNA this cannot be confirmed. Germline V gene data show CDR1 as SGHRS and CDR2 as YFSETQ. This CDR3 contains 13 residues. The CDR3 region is CASSSDSNTEAFF.